The clone carrying this T cell receptor (beta chain) was seen ten or more times. Per the germline V gene, CDR1 is DFQATT and CDR2 is SNEGSKA (reference sequence). The CDR3 length is 14 residues. V shed 1 base and J shed 1 base, with 9 bases lying between them. These data come from a study of blood T cells in healthy people across ages. A second PCR, run for roughly 7 to 11 cycles, used a sample-barcoded 5' primer plus a J-beta primer mix. With 12 random nucleotides, a template-switch adaptor tagged each individual cDNA molecule. TCRdb re-called the 5' RACE reads with MiXCR, one entry per CDR3 protein. The sample yields 750,000 to 1,000,000 distinct CDR3 sequences, about 29% seen once. This sample was also put to use in a study of T cells of mothers and their children.

The gene calls are TRBV20-1 and TRBJ2-3, with D maybe TRBD2 (5 bases). Sequencing was done on a sample of blood. The receptor was derived from a woman aged 40 to 50 in good health. The CDR3 DNA sequence: TGCAGTGCTAGAGTGCCGAGGGGCACAGATACGCAGTATTTT. Translation: CSARVPRGTDTQYF.